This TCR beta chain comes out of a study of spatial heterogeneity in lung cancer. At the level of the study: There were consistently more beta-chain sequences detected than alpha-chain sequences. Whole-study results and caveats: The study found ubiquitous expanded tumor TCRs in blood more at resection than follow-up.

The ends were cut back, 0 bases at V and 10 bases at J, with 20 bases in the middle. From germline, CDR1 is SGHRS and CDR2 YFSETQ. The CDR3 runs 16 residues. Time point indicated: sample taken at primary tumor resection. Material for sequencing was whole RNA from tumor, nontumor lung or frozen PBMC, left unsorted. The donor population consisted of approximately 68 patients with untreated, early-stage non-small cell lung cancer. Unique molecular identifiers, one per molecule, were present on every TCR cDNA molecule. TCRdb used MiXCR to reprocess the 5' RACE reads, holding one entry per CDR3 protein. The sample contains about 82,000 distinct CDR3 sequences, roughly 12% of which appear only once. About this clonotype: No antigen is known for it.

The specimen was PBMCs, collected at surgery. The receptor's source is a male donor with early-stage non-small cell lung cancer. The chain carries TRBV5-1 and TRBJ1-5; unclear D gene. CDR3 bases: TGCGCCAGCAGCTTGGGAGATGCCGGAGCCGGGAACCCCCAGCATTTT. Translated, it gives CASSLGDAGAGNPQHF.